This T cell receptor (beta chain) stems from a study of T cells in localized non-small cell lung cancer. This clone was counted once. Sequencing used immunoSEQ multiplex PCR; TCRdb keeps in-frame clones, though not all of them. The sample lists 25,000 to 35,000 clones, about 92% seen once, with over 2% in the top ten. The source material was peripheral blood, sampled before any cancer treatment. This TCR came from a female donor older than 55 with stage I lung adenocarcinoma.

The CDR3 nucleotides read TGCGCCAGCAGCTTGGCTGGGACCGAGGCCTATGGCTACACCTTC. The encoded protein is CASSLAGTEAYGYTF. The J gene is TRBJ1-2, the V gene TRBV5-1; D might be TRBD1 (5 bases). The germline gives CDR1 SGHRS, CDR2 YFSETQ. The V gene lost 0 bases and the J gene lost 4 bases, with 13 bases spanning the gap. The CDR3 extends over 15 amino acids. The entire variable domain, with the rest obtained from reference TRBV5-1 and TRBJ1-2, is as follows: KAGVTQTPRYLIKTRGQQVTLSCSPISGHRSVSWYQQTPGQGLQFLFEYFSETQRNKGNFPGRFSGRQFSNSRSEMNVSTLELGDSALYLCASSLAGTEAYGYTFGSGTRLTVV.